One and the same sample provided the 8 T cell receptor beta chains below, sequenced in a study of cytomegalovirus exposure and HLA in healthy donors. Vbeta (60) and Jbeta (13) primers were used in the PCR. The repertoire was sequenced with immunoSEQ multiplex PCR; TCRdb's copy has only in-frame clones and lacks some. Here the sample spans roughly 180,000 clones, 80% to 90% being singletons. The specimen sequenced was PBMCs. The receptors were sampled from a woman between 18 and 29 years old in good health and CMV-seronegative.

The gene calls are TRBV10-2 and TRBJ2-7; 13 nucleotides agree with TRBD2. Germline CDR1 is WSHSY and CDR2 is SAAADI. There are 17 residues in the CDR3. The V and J ends lost 10 bases and 0 bases, in that order; junction bases with no gene match: 12. The chain's CDR3 is CATNAGTSGIRSYEQYF. The CDR3 DNA is TGCGCCACTAACGCCGGGACTAGCGGGATCCGCTCCTACGAGCAGTACTTC.

CDR3 nucleotides: TGTGCCACCAGCAGTGGCGGGGGAAACACCGGGGAGCTGTTTTTT. Translated: CATSSGGGNTGELFF. The rearrangement joins TRBV15 to TRBJ2-2; 7 bases align to TRBD2. The CDR3 is 15 residues long. Germline CDR1 LNHNV, CDR2 YYDKDF (reference sequence). Losses at the gene ends were 3 bases for V and 2 bases for J; bases not matched to a gene: 3.

The table lists this clone with a few counts. The CDR3 nucleotides read TGCGCCAGCAGCCTTATAATCGGGACTGCTAATGAAAAACTGTTTTTT. This translates into CASSLIIGTANEKLFF. V gene TRBV4-1 combines with J gene TRBJ1-4; D possibly corresponds to TRBD1 (5 bases). The V and J ends lost 4 bases and 3 bases respectively, with 15 bases between them. CDR1 is MGHRA and CDR2 is YSYEKL in the germline V gene. This CDR3 spans 16 amino acids.

The chain carries TRBV27 and TRBJ2-5; TRBD2 is a possible D gene (6 bases). The CDR3 consists of 14 residues. Trimming cost V 3 bases and J 11 bases, with 19 bases left between them. Germline CDR1 and CDR2: MNHEY and SMNVEV (reference sequence). The CDR3 DNA follows: TGTGCCAGCAGTTTGTGGGGGGACGGACATGAGCAGTACTTC. This codes for CASSLWGDGHEQYF.

This clone has a handful of counts. V gene TRBV7-3 combines with J gene TRBJ1-3; tentative D call: TRBD1 (6 bases). This CDR3 is built from 14 residues. V was pared by 5 bases and J by 0 bases, with 8 bases between. The germline V gene has CDR1 SGHTA and CDR2 FQGTGA. CDR3 residues: CASSQDSSGNTIYF. CDR3 DNA sequence: TGTGCCAGCAGCCAGGACAGCTCTGGAAACACCATATATTTT.

This chain uses TRBV27 with TRBJ2-1, with 7 bases identical to TRBD1. The CDR3 covers 12 residues. CDR1 and CDR2 from the germline V gene are MNHEY and SMNVEV (reference sequence). The junction had 5 bases not matched to a gene; V was cut back by 10 bases and J by 5 bases. Here the CDR3 DNA reads TGTGCCACCTCAGGGGGACACAATGAGCAGTTCTTC. Amino acid sequence: CATSGGHNEQFF.

The chain links TRBV10-3 to TRBJ2-5; 7 nucleotides line up with TRBD1. The CDR3 sequence is 13 residues long. The V and J ends lost 4 bases and 4 bases, in that order; junction bases with no gene match: 3. Per germline, CDR1 ENHRY and CDR2 SYGVKD. The CDR3 sequence: CAISGRQGETQYF. CDR3 nucleotides: TGTGCCATCAGTGGTAGACAGGGAGAGACCCAGTACTTC.

The chain combines TRBV4-1 with TRBJ2-3; TRBD2 might be the D (6 bases). Deletions cut 0 bases from V and 0 bases from J, with 13 bases between. CDR3 length: 17 residues. Germline assignment: CDR1 MGHRA and CDR2 YSYEKL. The DNA of the CDR3 is TGCGCCAGCAGCCAAGATGGGGCGGGATTGAGCACAGATACGCAGTATTTT. Its protein product is CASSQDGAGLSTDTQYF.